What follows are 9 T cell receptor beta chains derived from one specimen sequenced in a study of CD8 T cells in Susac syndrome. RNA was extracted with the RNeasy kit, and a quantity of 0.5 to 1 ug was reverse transcribed using random hexamers. TCRdb re-called the immunoSEQ multiplex PCR reads through MiXCR, storing one row per CDR3 protein. The sample comprises 250,000 or so distinct CDR3 sequences, about 93% of which are singletons, and 0.065% to 0.075% rests with the top ten. Sequences were obtained from CD4+ T cells from PBMCs. The source of these receptors is a human donor with multiple sclerosis.

The V gene is TRBV27, the J gene TRBJ2-1; the match to TRBD1 covers 8 bases. CDR3 length equals 19 residues. CDR1 MNHEY and CDR2 SMNVEV come from the germline V gene (reference sequence). Germline trimming cut 2 bases from V and 1 base from J; bases unmatched to any gene: 13. The CDR3 sequence is CASSLTGQGVVGSYNEQFF. The CDR3 coding sequence is TGTGCCAGCAGTTTAACCGGACAGGGTGTTGTGGGGTCCTACAATGAGCAGTTCTTC.

The V gene is TRBV18, the J gene TRBJ1-1, with 7 bases that match TRBD1. Germline CDR1 is KGHSH and CDR2 is LQKENI. There are 15 residues in the CDR3. V was pared by 4 bases and J by 2 bases, with 7 bases of the junction left unmatched. The CDR3 DNA sequence: TGTGCCAGCTCACGGTCCGGGACAGCAAACACTGAAGCTTTCTTT. This translates into CASSRSGTANTEAFF.

The J gene is TRBJ2-5, the V gene TRBV7-9, with 8 positions matching TRBD1. CDR1 and CDR2 (germline): SEHNR, FQNEAQ (reference sequence). The J segment lost 0 bases and the V segment lost 5 bases, leaving 2 bases of the junction unmatched. The CDR3 is 14 amino acids. The CDR3 sequence is CASSQGAYQETQYF. Written as DNA, the CDR3 is TGTGCCAGCAGCCAGGGGGCGTACCAAGAGACCCAGTACTTC.

This clonotype was recorded only once. The V call is TRBV3-1, the J call TRBJ1-6, with D perhaps matching TRBD1 (5 bases). Trimming removed 10 bases at V and 6 bases at J, with 13 bases between. The CDR3 totals 13 residues. Germline CDR1 LGHDT, CDR2 YNNKEL (reference sequence). CDR3 nucleotides: TGTGCCACCCTGGGACTCTTTAATTCACCCCTCCACTTT. Its translation is CATLGLFNSPLHF.

V usage is TRBV6-5 and J usage is TRBJ1-1; 7 nucleotides align to TRBD1. V lost 5 bases and J lost 5; bases outside the gene matches: 5. This CDR3 contains 13 residues. Germline V gene lookup returns CDR1 MNHEY and CDR2 SVGAGI. In DNA, the CDR3 is TGTGCCAGCAGTAGACAGGGTAGAACTGAAGCTTTCTTT. Translating it yields CASSRQGRTEAFF.

The chain joins TRBV27 to TRBJ2-7; TRBD1 agrees at 7 bases. The germline CDR1 and CDR2 sequences are MNHEY and SMNVEV (reference sequence). With 4 bases clipped from V and 7 bases from J, the junction kept 10 bases outside the gene matches. CDR3 length: 14 amino acids. The CDR3 region is CASSSLGGGREQYF. The CDR3 coding sequence is TGTGCCAGCAGTTCGTTAGGGGGCGGAAGGGAGCAGTACTTC.

The chain carries TRBV2 and TRBJ2-7; D is ambiguous. The V gene lost 4 bases and the J gene lost 0 bases, with 1 base spanning the gap. The CDR3 has 11 amino acids. Germline V lookup: CDR1 SNHLY, CDR2 FYNNEI. The CDR3 here is CASSVSYEQYF. The CDR3 region has the DNA TGTGCCAGCAGTGTCTCCTACGAGCAGTACTTC.

This sequence joins TRBV10-3 and TRBJ1-5, with 9 positions matching TRBD1. The CDR3 has 14 residues. Germline V CDR1 and CDR2: ENHRY, SYGVKD. The V gene end was trimmed by 6 bases and the J gene end by 4 bases; junction bases not matched to a gene: 4. The CDR3 sequence is CAISAGQGNQPQHF. In DNA, the CDR3 is TGTGCCATCAGCGCCGGACAGGGGAATCAGCCCCAGCATTTT.

CDR3 DNA sequence: TGTGCCAGCAGCTTCACTAGCGACAGCTCCTACAATGAGCAGTTCTTC. This sequence encodes CASSFTSDSSYNEQFF. The chain links TRBV7-2 to TRBJ2-1; 7 bases line up with TRBD2. After removal of 3 bases from V and 0 bases from J, the junction contained 5 bases not matched to a gene. Germline V lookup: CDR1 SGHTA, CDR2 FQGNSA. The length of the CDR3 is 16 residues.